This T cell receptor (beta chain) originates from a study of control samples from healthy donors and cancer patients. Method: immunoSEQ multiplex PCR; TCRdb's copy keeps in-frame clones and lacks some. This table has some 140,000 clones, 80% to 95% appearing once. This CDR3 region has 16 residues. The ends were cut back, 5 bases at V and 1 base at J, with 17 bases in the middle. The germline V gene has CDR1 MNHNY and CDR2 SVGAGI (reference sequence). This TCR came from a man aged 25 to 45 in good health. This rearrangement joins TRBV6-6 to TRBJ1-2; D not resolved. The sample was blood. This chain's CDR3 is CASSPLDSLFNYGYTF. CDR3 sequence (DNA): TGTGCCAGCAGTCCCCTCGACTCGCTGTTTAACTATGGCTACACCTTC.